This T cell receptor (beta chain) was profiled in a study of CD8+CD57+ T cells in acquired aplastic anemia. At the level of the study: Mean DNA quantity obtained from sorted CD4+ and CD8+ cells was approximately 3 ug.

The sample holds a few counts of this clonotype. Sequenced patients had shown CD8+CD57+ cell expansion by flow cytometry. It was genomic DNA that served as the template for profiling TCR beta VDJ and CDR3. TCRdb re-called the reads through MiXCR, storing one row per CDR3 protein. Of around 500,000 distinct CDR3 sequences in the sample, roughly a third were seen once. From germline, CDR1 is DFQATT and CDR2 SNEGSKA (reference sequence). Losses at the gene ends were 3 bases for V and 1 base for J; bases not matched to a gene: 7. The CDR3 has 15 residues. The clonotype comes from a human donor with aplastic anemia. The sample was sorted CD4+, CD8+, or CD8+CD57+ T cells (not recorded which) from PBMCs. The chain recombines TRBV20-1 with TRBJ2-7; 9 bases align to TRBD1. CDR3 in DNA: TGCAGTGCTAGCGCCCCCGGGACAGGGTCCTACGAGCAGTACTTC. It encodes CSASAPGTGSYEQYF.